What follows is one T cell receptor (beta chain) and its context. No antigen is known for it. CDR1 SGHRS and CDR2 YFSETQ come from the germline V gene. Trimming left V 10 bases short and J 2 bases short, with 15 bases between. There are 13 residues in the CDR3. The sample belongs to a study of cytomegalovirus exposure and HLA in healthy donors. Overall study context: Across 350 to 500 genotyped donors, more than 75% landed in the Caucasian-associated ancestry cluster. Whole-study findings and limits: Presence/absence results assume similar sequencing depth per donor, which may not hold. As a later analysis revealed, the rate of TCR association differed by HLA locus, with DRB1 most and HLA-C fewest.

PCR was performed using 60 Vbeta and 13 Jbeta primers. Method: immunoSEQ multiplex PCR; TCRdb's copy keeps in-frame clones and lacks some. This table has 150,000 to 200,000 clones, about 79% appearing once. The chain has TRBV5-1 and TRBJ2-5; D is undetermined. The sequence came from a woman between 50 and 59 years old in good health and CMV-seronegative. Sequencing used PBMCs. CDR3 protein: CASKPRQQETQYF. In DNA form, the CDR3 reads TGCGCCTCCAAACCGCGGCAACAAGAGACCCAGTACTTC.